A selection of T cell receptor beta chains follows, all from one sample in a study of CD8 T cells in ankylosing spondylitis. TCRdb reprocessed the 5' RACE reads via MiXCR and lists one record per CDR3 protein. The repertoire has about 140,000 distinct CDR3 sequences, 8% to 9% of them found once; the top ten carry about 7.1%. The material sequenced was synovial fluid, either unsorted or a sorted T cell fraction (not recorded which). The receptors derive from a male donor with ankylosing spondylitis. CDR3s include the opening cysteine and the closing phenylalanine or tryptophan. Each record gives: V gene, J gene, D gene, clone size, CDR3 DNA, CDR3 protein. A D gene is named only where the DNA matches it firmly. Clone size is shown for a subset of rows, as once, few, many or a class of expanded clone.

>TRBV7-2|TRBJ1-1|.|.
TGTGCCAGCAGCCCCCTTTGGTCCAATACTGAAGCTTTCTTT
CASSPLWSNTEAFF
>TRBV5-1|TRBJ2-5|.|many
TGCGCCAGCAGCTTGTCCCAGGGATGGGAGACCCAGTACTTC
CASSLSQGWETQYF
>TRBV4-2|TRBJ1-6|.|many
TGTGCCAGCAGCCAAGATCGACACTCACCCCTCCACTTT
CASSQDRHSPLHF
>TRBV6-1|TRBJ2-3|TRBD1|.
TGTGCCAGCAGACGAGGGACAGTCCTTGGCACAGATACGCAGTATTTT
CASRRGTVLGTDTQYF
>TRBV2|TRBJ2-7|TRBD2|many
TGTGCCAGCAGTCTACAAGCGGGGTTTGAGCAGTACTTC
CASSLQAGFEQYF
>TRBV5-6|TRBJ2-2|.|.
TGTGCCAGCAGCTCGAAACTGGACAGCAATCTACACCCGAACACCGGGGAGCTGTTTTTT
CASSSKLDSNLHPNTGELFF
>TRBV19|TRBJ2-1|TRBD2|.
TGTGCCAGTAGTAGGGGACTAGCGGGAGGCCCCGGATTCTTC
CASSRGLAGGPGFF
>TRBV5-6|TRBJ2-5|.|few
TGTGCCAGCAACCGCTTACACGGAAGGGAGACCCAGTACTTC
CASNRLHGRETQYF
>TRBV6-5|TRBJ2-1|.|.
TGTGCCAGCAGTTACTCTCAGGGTGGCAATGAGCAGTTCTTC
CASSYSQGGNEQFF
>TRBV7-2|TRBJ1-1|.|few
TGTGCCAGCAGCTACTATCGGAACACTGAAGCTTTCTTT
CASSYYRNTEAFF
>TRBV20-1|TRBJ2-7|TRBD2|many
TGCAGTGCTGGGGGCGGACTAGCGGGAGACGAGCAGTACTTC
CSAGGGLAGDEQYF
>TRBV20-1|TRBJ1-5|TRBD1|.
TGCAGTGTTGGGAGGGGACAGGGGTGGTTGAATAGCAATCAGCCCCAGCATTTT
CSVGRGQGWLNSNQPQHF
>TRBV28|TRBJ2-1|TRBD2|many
TGTGCCAGCAGTTTGACTCCCCGGCTAGCGGGAGCTGAGCAGTTCTTC
CASSLTPRLAGAEQFF
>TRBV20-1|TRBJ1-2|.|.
TGCAGTGCTGCGAGGATCTATGGCTACACCTTC
CSAARIYGYTF
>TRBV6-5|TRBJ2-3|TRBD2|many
TGTGCCAGCAGTTACCGGCTAGCGGGAGTGGCAGATACGCAGTATTTT
CASSYRLAGVADTQYF
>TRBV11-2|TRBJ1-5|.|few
TGTGCCAGCAGCTTTTTGAATGGTCAGCCCCAGCATTTT
CASSFLNGQPQHF
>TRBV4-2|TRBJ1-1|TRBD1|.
TGTGCCAGCAGCCAAGCTTCGCAGGGGGCAACTGAAGCTTTCTTT
CASSQASQGATEAFF
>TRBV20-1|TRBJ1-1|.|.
TGCAGTGCATATCTGACAGGAAACACTGAAGCTTTCTTT
CSAYLTGNTEAFF
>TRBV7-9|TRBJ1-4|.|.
TGTGCCAGCAGCTTAGGATCCAGCGATAATGAAAAACTGTTTTTT
CASSLGSSDNEKLFF
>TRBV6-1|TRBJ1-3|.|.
TGTGCCAGCAGTCCGCGGGGTGCCTTCTCTGGAAACACCATATATTTT
CASSPRGAFSGNTIYF
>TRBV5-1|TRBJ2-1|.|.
TGCGCCAGCAGCTTTTTAACGGGAGACAATGAGCAGTTCTTC
CASSFLTGDNEQFF
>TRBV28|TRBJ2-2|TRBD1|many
TGTGCCAGCACCGGTCAGGGGGACGAGTACACCGGGGAGCTGTTTTTT
CASTGQGDEYTGELFF
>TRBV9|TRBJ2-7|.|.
TGTGCCAGCAGCGTTTCGTTTTTGGGGGAGCAGTACTTC
CASSVSFLGEQYF
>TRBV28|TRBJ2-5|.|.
TGTGCCAGCAGTGTAGGGACCCAAGAGACCCAGTACTTC
CASSVGTQETQYF
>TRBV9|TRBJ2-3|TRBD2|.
TGTGCCAGCAGCCCGGGGACTAGCGGTTACACAGATACGCAGTATTTT
CASSPGTSGYTDTQYF
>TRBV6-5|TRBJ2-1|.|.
TGTGCCAGCAGTTACTCGAACGAGCCCAATGAGCAGTTCTTC
CASSYSNEPNEQFF
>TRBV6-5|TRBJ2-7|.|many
TGTGCCAGCAGTTTCCTTTTGGGCAGGGAGATTCACGAGCAGTACTTC
CASSFLLGREIHEQYF
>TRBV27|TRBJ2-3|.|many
TGTGCCAGCAGTTTTTATGCGGCCGATACGCAGTATTTT
CASSFYAADTQYF
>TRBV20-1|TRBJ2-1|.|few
TGCAGTGCTAGCGGTAGCTCCTACAATGAGCAGTTCTTC
CSASGSSYNEQFF
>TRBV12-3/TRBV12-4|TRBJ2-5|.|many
TGTGCCAGCAGTTTACCAGGGAAGAAGACCCAGTACTTC
CASSLPGKKTQYF
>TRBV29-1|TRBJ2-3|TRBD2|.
TGCAGCGTTGCGGGTACCGGGACTAGGGGTTCGGATACGCAGTATTTT
CSVAGTGTRGSDTQYF
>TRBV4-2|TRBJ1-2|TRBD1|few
TGTGCCAGCAGCCCCGGGACAGGGGGCGATATGTTAGGCTACACCTTC
CASSPGTGGDMLGYTF
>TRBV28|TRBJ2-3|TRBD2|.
TGTGCCAGCAGTACGGAAGCGGGAGGGAGCACAGATACGCAGTATTTT
CASSTEAGGSTDTQYF
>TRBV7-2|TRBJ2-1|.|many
TGTGCCAGCAGCGCCACGCGGGGTAATGAGCAGTTCTTC
CASSATRGNEQFF
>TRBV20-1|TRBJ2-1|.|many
TGCAGTGCTGCCCTGGTTTTTGGGGTTTATGAGCAGTTCTTC
CSAALVFGVYEQFF
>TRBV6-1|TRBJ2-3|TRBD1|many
TGTGCCAGCAGCCGGACAGGGGCTAGCACAGATACGCAGTATTTT
CASSRTGASTDTQYF
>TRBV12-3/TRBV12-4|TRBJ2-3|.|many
TGTGCCAGCATGGGCTGGGGGGAGGAGGGTACGCAGTATTTT
CASMGWGEEGTQYF
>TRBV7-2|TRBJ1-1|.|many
TGTGCCAGCAGCTCGACTCCGGGTCTGATCACTGAAGCTTTCTTT
CASSSTPGLITEAFF
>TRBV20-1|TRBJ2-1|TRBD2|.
TGCAGTGCTAAACCGGGCCCCGGGAGGGATGAGCAGTTCTTC
CSAKPGPGRDEQFF
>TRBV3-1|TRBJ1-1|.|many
TGTGCCAGCAGCCAAGATCACGGGAACACTGAAGCTTTCTTT
CASSQDHGNTEAFF
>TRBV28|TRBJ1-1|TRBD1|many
TGTGCCAGCAGCCCCGGGGACAGATGGACTGAAGCTTTCTTT
CASSPGDRWTEAFF
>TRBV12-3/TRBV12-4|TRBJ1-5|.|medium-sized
TGTGCCAGCAGTTTCTGGGGGGCCCGCAATCAGCCCCAGCATTTT
CASSFWGARNQPQHF
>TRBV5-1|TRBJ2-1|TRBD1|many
TGCGCCAGCAGCTTGCTCGGAGGGACAGGGCATGAGCAGTTCTTC
CASSLLGGTGHEQFF
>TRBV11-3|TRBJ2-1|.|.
TGTGCCAGCAGCTTGGGACAAAATGAGCAGTTCTTC
CASSLGQNEQFF
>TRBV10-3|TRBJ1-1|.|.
TGTGCCATCGGGTTGGAAGGGGGTGGGGCGGCTTTCTTT
CAIGLEGGGAAFF
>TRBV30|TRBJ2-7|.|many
TGTGCCTGGAGTTACCTCTACGAGCAGTACTTC
CAWSYLYEQYF
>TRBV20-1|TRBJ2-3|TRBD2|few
TGCAGTGCTTCCCCTAGCGGGAGAGCGGCTGATACGCAGTATTTT
CSASPSGRAADTQYF
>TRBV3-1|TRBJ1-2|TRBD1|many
TGTGCCAGCAGCTACGGACAGGGGGCTAACTATGGCTACACCTTC
CASSYGQGANYGYTF
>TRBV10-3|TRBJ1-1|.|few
TGTGCCATCAGTGAGTCGTGGAGTGAAGCTTTCTTT
CAISESWSEAFF
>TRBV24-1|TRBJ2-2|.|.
TGTGCCACCAGTGTCCTACATGGCGGGGAGCTGTTTTTT
CATSVLHGGELFF
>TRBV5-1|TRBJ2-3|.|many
TGCGCCAGCAGCTTAACCCAGGCAGATACGCAGTATTTT
CASSLTQADTQYF
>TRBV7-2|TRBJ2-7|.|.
TGTGCCAGCAGCTATTGGGGTTCCTACGAGCAGTACTTC
CASSYWGSYEQYF
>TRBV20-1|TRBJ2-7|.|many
TGCAGTGCGCCCCCCATGGACGGAGCATCCTACGAGCAGTACTTC
CSAPPMDGASYEQYF
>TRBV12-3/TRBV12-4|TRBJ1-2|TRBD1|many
TGTGCCAGCAGTACGGGACAGGCCCTCAACTATGGCTACACCTTC
CASSTGQALNYGYTF
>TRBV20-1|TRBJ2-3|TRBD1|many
TGCAGTGCTAGAACCTACAGGGGTCCTGGTGATACGCAGTATTTT
CSARTYRGPGDTQYF
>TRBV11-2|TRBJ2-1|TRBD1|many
TGTGCCAGCAGCCCTATTCGTCGACAGGGCTACAATGAGCAGTTCTTC
CASSPIRRQGYNEQFF
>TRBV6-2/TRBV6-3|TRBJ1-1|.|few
TGTGCCAGCAGTTACCCGGTGGGGGGATCGGCCACTGAAGCTTTCTTT
CASSYPVGGSATEAFF
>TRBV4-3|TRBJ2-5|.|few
TGCGCCAGCAGCCAAGTGTGGGCCGGAGAGACCCAGTACTTC
CASSQVWAGETQYF
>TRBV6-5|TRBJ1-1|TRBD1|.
TGTGCCAGCAGTTTGGGACAGGGGGGAATGAACACTGAAGCTTTCTTT
CASSLGQGGMNTEAFF
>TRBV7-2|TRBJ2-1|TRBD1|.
TGTGCCAGCAGCTTCCGACCTGCCGGGACAGGGGGGAATGAGCAGTTCTTC
CASSFRPAGTGGNEQFF